Reported below is one T cell receptor beta chain. The data are from a study of blood T cell repertoires in COVID-19. About the research overall: Acute and convalescent COVID-19 specimens originated in the United States, Italy and Spain.

Measured with immunoSEQ multiplex PCR; TCRdb has only the in-frame clones, and not every one. The table includes tens of thousands of clones, approximately 80% detected once. Germline CDR1 and CDR2: MDHEN and SYDVKM. The ends were cut back, 4 bases at V and 0 bases at J, with 11 bases in the middle. The CDR3 contains 15 residues. The receptor's source is a man aged 65 to 85 with COVID-19, enrolled during active disease. Sequences were obtained from peripheral blood. This sequence joins TRBV28 and TRBJ2-3, with D maybe TRBD2 (6 bases). The CDR3 protein is CASSSGRTSTDTQYF. The DNA for the CDR3 is TGTGCCAGCAGTTCAGGGAGGACTAGCACAGATACGCAGTATTTT. The full variable domain, with the rest looked up from reference TRBV28 and TRBJ2-3, is DVKVTQSSRYLVKRTGEKVFLECVQDMDHENMFWYRQDPGLGLRLIYFSYDVKMKEKGDIPEGYSVSREKKERFSLILESASTNQTSMYLCASSSGRTSTDTQYFGPGTRLTVL.